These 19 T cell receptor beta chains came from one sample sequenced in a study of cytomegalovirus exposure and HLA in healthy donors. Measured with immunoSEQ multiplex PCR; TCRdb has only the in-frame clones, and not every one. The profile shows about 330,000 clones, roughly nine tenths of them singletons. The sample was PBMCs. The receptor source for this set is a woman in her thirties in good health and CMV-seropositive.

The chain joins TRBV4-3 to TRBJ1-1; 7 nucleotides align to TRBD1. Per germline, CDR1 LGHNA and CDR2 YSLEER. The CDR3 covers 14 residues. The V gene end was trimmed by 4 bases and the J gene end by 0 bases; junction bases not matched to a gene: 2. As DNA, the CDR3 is TGCGCCAGCAGCCCAAGGGGGCTGAACACTGAAGCTTTCTTT. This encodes CASSPRGLNTEAFF.

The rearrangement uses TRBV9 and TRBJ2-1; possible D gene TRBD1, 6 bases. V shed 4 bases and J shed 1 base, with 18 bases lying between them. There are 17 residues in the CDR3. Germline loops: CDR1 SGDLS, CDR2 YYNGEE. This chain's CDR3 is CASSTSRGSGSYNEQFF. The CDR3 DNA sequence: TGTGCCAGCAGCACCAGTAGGGGGTCCGGATCCTACAATGAGCAGTTCTTC.

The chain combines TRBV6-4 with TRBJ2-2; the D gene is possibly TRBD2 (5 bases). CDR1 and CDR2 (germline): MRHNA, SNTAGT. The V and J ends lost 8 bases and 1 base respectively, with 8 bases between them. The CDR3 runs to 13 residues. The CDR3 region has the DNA TGTGCCAGCGGGAGTCTGAACACCGGGGAGCTGTTTTTT. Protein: CASGSLNTGELFF.

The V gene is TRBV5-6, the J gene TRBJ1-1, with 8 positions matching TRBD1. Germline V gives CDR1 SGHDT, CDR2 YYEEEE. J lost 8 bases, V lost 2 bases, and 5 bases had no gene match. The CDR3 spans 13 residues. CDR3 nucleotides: TGTGCCAGCAGCTTCCGACAGGGGAAGGAAGCTTTCTTT. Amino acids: CASSFRQGKEAFF.

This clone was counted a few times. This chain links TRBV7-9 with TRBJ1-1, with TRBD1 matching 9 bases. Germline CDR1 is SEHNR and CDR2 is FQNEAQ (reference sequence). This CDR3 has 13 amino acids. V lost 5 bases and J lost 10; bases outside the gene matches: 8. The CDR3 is CASSRGQGTIAFF. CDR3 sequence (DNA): TGTGCCAGCAGCCGGGGACAGGGAACTATAGCTTTCTTT.

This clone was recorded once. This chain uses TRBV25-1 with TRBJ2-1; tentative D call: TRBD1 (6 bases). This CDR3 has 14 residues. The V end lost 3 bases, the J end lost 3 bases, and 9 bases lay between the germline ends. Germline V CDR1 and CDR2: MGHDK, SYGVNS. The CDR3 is CASSDRQVYNEQFF. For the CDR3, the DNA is TGTGCCAGCAGTGATAGACAGGTCTACAATGAGCAGTTCTTC.

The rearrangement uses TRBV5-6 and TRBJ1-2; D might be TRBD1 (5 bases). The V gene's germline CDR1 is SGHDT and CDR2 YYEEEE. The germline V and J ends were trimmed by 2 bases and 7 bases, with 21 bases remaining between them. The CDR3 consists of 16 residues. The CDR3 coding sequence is TGTGCCAGCAGCTTTGACATAGCTGGGACTCGGGGTGGCTACACCTTC. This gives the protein CASSFDIAGTRGGYTF. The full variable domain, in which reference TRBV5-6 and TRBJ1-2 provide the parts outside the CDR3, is DAGVTQSPTHLIKTRGQQVTLRCSPKSGHDTVSWYQQALGQGPQFIFQYYEEEERQRGNFPDRFSGHQFPNYSSELNVNALLLGDSALYLCASSFDIAGTRGGYTFGSGTRLTVV.

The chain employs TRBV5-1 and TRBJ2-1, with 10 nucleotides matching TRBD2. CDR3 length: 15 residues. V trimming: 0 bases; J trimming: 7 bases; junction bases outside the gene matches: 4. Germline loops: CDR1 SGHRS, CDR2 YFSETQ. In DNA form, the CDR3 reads TGCGCCAGCAGCTTGGCTAGCGGGAGCTCAAATGAGCAGTTCTTC. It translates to CASSLASGSSNEQFF.

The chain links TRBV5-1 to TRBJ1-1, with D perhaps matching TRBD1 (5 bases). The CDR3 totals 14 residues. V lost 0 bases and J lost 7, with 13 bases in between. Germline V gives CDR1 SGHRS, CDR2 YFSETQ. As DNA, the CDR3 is TGCGCCAGCAGCTTGGCCCAAGGAAGGGGTGAAGCTTTCTTT. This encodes CASSLAQGRGEAFF. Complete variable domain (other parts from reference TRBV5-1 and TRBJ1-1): KAGVTQTPRYLIKTRGQQVTLSCSPISGHRSVSWYQQTPGQGLQFLFEYFSETQRNKGNFPGRFSGRQFSNSRSEMNVSTLELGDSALYLCASSLAQGRGEAFFGQGTRLTVV.

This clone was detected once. For the CDR3, the DNA is TGTGCCAGCAGCCATGAAGAGGGGCGAGATGGCTACACCTTC. This translates into CASSHEEGRDGYTF. The chain has TRBV4-2 and TRBJ1-2; a possible D gene is TRBD1 (5 bases). The V end lost 3 bases, the J end lost 6 bases, and 14 bases lay between the germline ends. This CDR3 spans 14 amino acids. CDR1 and CDR2 from the germline V gene are LGHNA and YNFKEQ.

CDR3 nucleotide sequence: TGTGCCAGCAGTCGGATCTACACAGATACGCAGTATTTT. Translated, it gives CASSRIYTDTQYF. The chain employs TRBV27 and TRBJ2-3, with no clear D. The CDR3 is 13 residues long. Germline CDR1 and CDR2: MNHEY and SMNVEV (reference sequence). V lost 5 bases, J lost 2 bases, and 8 bases lay in between.

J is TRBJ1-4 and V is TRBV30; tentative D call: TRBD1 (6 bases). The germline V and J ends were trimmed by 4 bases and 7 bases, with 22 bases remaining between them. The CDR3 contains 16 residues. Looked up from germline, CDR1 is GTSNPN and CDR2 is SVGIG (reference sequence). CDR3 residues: CAWTQKGHPGVEKLFF. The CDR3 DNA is TGTGCCTGGACCCAAAAGGGACACCCGGGTGTTGAAAAACTGTTTTTT.

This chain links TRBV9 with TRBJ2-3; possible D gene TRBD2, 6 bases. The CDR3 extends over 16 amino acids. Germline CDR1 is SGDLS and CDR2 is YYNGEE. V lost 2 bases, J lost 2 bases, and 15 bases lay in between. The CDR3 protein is CASSVGTAPYTDTQYF. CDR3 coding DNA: TGTGCCAGCAGCGTCGGGACTGCCCCCTACACAGATACGCAGTATTTT.

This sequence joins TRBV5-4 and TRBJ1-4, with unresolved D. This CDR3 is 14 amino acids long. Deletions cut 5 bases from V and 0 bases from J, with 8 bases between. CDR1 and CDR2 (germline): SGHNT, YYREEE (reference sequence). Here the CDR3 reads CASRADATNEKLFF. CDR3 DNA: TGTGCCAGCAGAGCAGATGCAACTAATGAAAAACTGTTTTTT.

CDR3 in DNA: TGCGCCAGCAGCCAACTGGGAGAAGGCACAGATACGCAGTATTTT. Its translation: CASSQLGEGTDTQYF. This rearrangement joins TRBV4-1 to TRBJ2-3; the D gene is possibly TRBD2 (5 bases). The CDR3 runs to 15 residues. Germline V gene data show CDR1 as MGHRA and CDR2 as YSYEKL. The V and J ends lost 2 bases and 1 base respectively, with 10 bases between them.

The CDR3 loop reads CASSLAGRSTQYF. For the CDR3, the DNA is TGCGCCAGCAGCTTGGCGGGGCGAAGTACGCAGTATTTT. J is TRBJ2-3 and V is TRBV5-1; D may be TRBD1 or TRBD2 (5 bases each). The germline V and J ends were trimmed by 0 bases and 8 bases, with 10 bases remaining between them. The CDR3 extends over 13 amino acids. Germline CDR1 SGHRS, CDR2 YFSETQ.

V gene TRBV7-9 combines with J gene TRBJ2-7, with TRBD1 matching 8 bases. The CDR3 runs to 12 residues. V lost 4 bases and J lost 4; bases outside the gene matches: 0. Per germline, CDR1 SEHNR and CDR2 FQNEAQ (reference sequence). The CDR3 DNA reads TGTGCCAGCAGCTACAGGGGGTACGAGCAGTACTTC. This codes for CASSYRGYEQYF.

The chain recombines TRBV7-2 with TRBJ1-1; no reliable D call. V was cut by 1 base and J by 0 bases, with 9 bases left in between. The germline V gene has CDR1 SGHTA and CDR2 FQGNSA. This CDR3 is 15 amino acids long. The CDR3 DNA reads TGTGCCAGCAGCTTAGAGTCAGTTATGAACACTGAAGCTTTCTTT. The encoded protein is CASSLESVMNTEAFF.

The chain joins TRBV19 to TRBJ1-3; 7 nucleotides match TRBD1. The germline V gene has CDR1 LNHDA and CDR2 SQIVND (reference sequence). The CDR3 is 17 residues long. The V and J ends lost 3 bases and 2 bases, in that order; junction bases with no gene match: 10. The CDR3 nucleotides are TGTGCCAGTAGTATCAGGTCGGAGACAGGGCCTGGAAACACCATATATTTT. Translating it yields CASSIRSETGPGNTIYF. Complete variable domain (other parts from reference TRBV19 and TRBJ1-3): DGGITQSPKYLFRKEGQNVTLSCEQNLNHDAMYWYRQDPGQGLRLIYYSQIVNDFQKGDIAEGYSVSREKKESFPLTVTSAQKNPTAFYLCASSIRSETGPGNTIYFGEGSWLTVV.